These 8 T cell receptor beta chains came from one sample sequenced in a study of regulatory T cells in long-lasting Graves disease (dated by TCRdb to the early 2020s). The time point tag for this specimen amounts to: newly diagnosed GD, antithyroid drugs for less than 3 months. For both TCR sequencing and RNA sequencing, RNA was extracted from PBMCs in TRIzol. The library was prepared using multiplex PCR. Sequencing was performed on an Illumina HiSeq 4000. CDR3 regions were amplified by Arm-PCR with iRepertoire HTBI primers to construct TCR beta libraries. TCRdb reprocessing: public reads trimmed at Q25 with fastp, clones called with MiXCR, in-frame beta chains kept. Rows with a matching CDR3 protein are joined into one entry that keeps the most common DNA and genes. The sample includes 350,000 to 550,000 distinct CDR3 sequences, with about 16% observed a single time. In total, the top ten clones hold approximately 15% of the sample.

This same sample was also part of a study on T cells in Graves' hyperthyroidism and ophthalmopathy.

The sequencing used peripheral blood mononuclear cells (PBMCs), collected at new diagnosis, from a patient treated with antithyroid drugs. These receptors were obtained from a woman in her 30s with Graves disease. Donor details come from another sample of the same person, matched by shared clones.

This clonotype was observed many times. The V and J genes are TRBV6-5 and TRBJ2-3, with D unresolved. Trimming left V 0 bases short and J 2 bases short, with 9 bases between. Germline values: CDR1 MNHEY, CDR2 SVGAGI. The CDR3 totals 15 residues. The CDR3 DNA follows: TGTGCCAGCAGTTACTCCGGATCTCTCACAGATACGCAGTATTTT. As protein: CASSYSGSLTDTQYF.

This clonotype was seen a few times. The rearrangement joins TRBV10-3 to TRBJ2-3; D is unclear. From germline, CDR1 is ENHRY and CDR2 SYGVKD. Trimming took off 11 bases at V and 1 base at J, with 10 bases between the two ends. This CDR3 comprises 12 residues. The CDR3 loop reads CAATDRTDTQYF. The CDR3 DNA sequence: TGTGCCGCGACGGACCGCACAGATACGCAGTATTTT.

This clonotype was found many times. CDR3 nucleotides: TGTGCCAGCAAACTAGCGGGAACCGGGGAGCTGTTTTTT. It translates to CASKLAGTGELFF. The chain links TRBV12-3 or TRBV12-4 to TRBJ2-2, with 10 bases matching TRBD2. V gave up 7 bases and J gave up 5 bases; unmatched junction bases: 1. The CDR3 has 13 amino acids.

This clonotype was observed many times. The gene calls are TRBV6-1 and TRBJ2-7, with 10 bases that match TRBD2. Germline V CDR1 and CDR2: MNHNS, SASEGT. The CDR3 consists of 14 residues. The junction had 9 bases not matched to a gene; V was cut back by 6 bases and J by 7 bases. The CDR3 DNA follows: TGTGCCAGCAGAGCAGCGGGAGGGCCAGGGGAGCAGTACTTC. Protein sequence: CASRAAGGPGEQYF.

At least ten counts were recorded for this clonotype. The CDR3 loop is CSAKPGQNTGELFF. CDR3 coding DNA: TGCAGTGCCAAACCGGGACAAAACACCGGGGAGCTGTTTTTT. The chain joins TRBV20-1 to TRBJ2-2; D is perhaps TRBD1 (6 bases). The V gene's germline CDR1 is DFQATT and CDR2 SNEGSKA (reference sequence). CDR3 length: 14 residues. Trimming took off 6 bases at V and 2 bases at J, with 13 bases between the two ends.

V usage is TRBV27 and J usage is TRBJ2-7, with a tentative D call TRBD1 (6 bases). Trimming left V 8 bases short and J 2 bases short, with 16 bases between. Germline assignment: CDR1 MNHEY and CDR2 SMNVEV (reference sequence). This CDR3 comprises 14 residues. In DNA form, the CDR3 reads TGTGCCAGCTCCTATTCGGGACACGCCTACGAGCAGTACTTC. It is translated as CASSYSGHAYEQYF.

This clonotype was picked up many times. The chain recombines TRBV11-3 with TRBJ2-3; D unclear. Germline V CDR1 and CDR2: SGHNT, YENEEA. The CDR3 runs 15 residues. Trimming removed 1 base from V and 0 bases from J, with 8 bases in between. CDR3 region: CASSLVAASTDTQYF. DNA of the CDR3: TGTGCCAGCAGCTTAGTGGCCGCTAGCACAGATACGCAGTATTTT.

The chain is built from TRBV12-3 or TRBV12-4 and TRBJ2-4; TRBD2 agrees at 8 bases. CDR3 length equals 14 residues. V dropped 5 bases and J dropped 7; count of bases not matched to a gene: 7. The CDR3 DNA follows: TGTGCCAGCAGTCCGGGGAGCGGGAGCAACATTCAGTACTTC. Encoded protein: CASSPGSGSNIQYF.